The subject of this entry is one T cell receptor beta chain. This specimen belongs to a study of CD8 T cells in Susac syndrome. The CD8+ and CD4+ T cells were negatively isolated, with the TEMRA cells enriched by FACS. RNA totalling about 0.5 to 1 ug underwent reverse transcription with random hexamers. Amplification of the TCR beta CDR3 was carried out by immunoSEQ multiplex PCR, which spanned a total of 54 Vbeta and 13 Jbeta segments. MiXCR was run by TCRdb on the immunoSEQ multiplex PCR reads, yielding one entry per CDR3 protein. The sample lists some 120,000 distinct CDR3 sequences, around 95% occurring once. Germline loops: CDR1 WSHSY, CDR2 SAAADI. The CDR3 length is 14 residues. With 7 bases clipped from V and 10 bases from J, the junction kept 16 bases outside the gene matches.

The chain joins TRBV10-2 to TRBJ2-7, with 7 nucleotides matching TRBD2. This TCR was recovered from a human donor with Susac syndrome. The source material was CD8+ T cells from PBMCs. The CDR3 coding sequence is TGCGCCAGCACCCAAGGTGGACTAGTGGGAAAACAGTACTTC. Translating gives CASTQGGLVGKQYF.